Each of the 5 T cell receptor beta chains below was sequenced from the same sample in a study of T cells in Graves' hyperthyroidism and ophthalmopathy. Amplification targeted TCR beta CDR3 regions from RNA transcripts. The HTBI primer set drove a first-round RT-PCR of the TCR CDR3. From the multiplex PCR reads, TCRdb called clonotypes with MiXCR, one entry per CDR3 protein. Among about 400,000 distinct CDR3 sequences listed, 15% to 17% were seen once. Sequenced: blood. The receptors were sampled from a woman between 18 and 29 years old with Graves' hyperthyroidism.

This clonotype was picked up many times. This chain uses TRBV6-1 with TRBJ2-1; 7 nucleotides align to TRBD2. This CDR3 region has 13 residues. Germline CDR1 MNHNS, CDR2 SASEGT. Unmatched junction bases numbered 8, after V lost 5 bases and J lost 10 bases. The DNA for the CDR3 is TGTGCCAGCAGTTATTACCCGACTAGCGAGCAGTTCTTC. Its protein is CASSYYPTSEQFF.

The sample holds many counts of this clonotype. The V and J genes are TRBV5-8 and TRBJ2-3, with 11 nucleotides matching TRBD2. The CDR3 is made up of 15 amino acids. Per germline, CDR1 SGHTS and CDR2 YDEGEE. V lost 4 bases and J lost 5; bases outside the gene matches: 6. CDR3 nucleotides: TGTGCCAGCAGCGGCCCTAGCGGGGGGATAGATACGCAGTATTTT. Protein: CASSGPSGGIDTQYF. The full variable domain, in which reference TRBV5-8 and TRBJ2-3 provide the parts outside the CDR3, is EAGVTQSPTHLIKTRGQQATLRCSPISGHTSVYWYQQALGLGLQFLLWYDEGEERNRGNFPPRFSGRQFPNYSSELNVNALELEDSALYLCASSGPSGGIDTQYFGPGTRLTVL.

Worth noting for this clonotype: This may be a read error: a much more frequent sequence differs by one nucleotide. The chain is built from TRBV12-5 and TRBJ2-3; no clear D gene. From germline, CDR1 is LGHNT and CDR2 FRNRAP. The germline V and J ends were trimmed by 3 bases and 8 bases, with 15 bases remaining between them. The CDR3 contains 14 residues. The CDR3 reads CASGFGMGGGTQYF. For the CDR3, the DNA is TGTGCTAGTGGTTTTGGTATGGGCGGTGGTACGCAGTATTTT.

This clonotype was seen ten or more times. This chain connects TRBV12-3 or TRBV12-4 to TRBJ1-2; unclear D gene. V lost 2 bases, J lost 13 bases, and 20 bases lay in between. The CDR3 loop spans 14 amino acids. CDR3 loop: CASSLKGWDPSCTF. CDR3 bases: TGTGCCAGCAGTTTAAAGGGTTGGGATCCTAGCTGCACCTTC.

This clonotype has a count of ten or more. The CDR3 sequence is CASRMNPGGGSTDTQYF. CDR3 bases: TGTGCCAGCAGGATGAATCCGGGGGGGGGGTCCACAGATACGCAGTATTTT. The chain carries TRBV6-1 and TRBJ2-3, with 8 bases matching TRBD2. This CDR3 has 17 amino acids. CDR1 is MNHNS and CDR2 is SASEGT in the germline V gene. The junction had 13 bases not matched to a gene; V was cut back by 6 bases and J by 2 bases.